This TCR beta chain was captured by sequencing in a study of blood T cell repertoires in COVID-19. As for the study in general: Sources were T cells, B-cell-depleted T cells, or PBMCs; the material itself was cDNA or gDNA.

V shed 4 bases, J shed 2 bases, and the junction held 2 bases outside the gene matches. The V gene's germline CDR1 is SEHNR and CDR2 FQNEAQ (reference sequence). This CDR3 is built from 14 residues. Here immunoSEQ multiplex PCR was the method, and the copy in TCRdb shows in-frame clones only, minus some. Here the sample spans some 160,000 clones, over 75% being singletons. The origin of this receptor is a woman aged 45-59 years who had recovered from COVID-19. The chain has TRBV7-9 and TRBJ2-7; 10 bases line up with TRBD1. Specimen: PBMCs or T cells enriched from blood (not recorded which). CDR3: CASSSGQGAYEQYF. CDR3 in DNA: TGTGCCAGCAGCTCCGGACAGGGGGCCTACGAGCAGTACTTC.